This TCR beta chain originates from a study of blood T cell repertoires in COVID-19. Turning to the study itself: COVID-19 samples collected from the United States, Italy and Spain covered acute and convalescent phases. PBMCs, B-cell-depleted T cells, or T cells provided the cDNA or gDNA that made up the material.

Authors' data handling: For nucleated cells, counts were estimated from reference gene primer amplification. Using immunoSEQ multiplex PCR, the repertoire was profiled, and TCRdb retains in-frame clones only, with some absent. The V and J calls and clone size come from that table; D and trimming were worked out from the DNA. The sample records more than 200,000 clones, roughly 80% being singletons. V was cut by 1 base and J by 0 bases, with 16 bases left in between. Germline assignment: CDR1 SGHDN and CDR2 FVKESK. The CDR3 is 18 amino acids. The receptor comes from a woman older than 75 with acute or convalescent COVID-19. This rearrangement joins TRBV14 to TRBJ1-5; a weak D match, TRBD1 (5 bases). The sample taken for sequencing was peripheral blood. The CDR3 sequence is CASSQVLVRGSSNQPQHF. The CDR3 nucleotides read TGTGCCAGCAGCCAAGTATTGGTAAGGGGCAGTAGCAATCAGCCCCAGCATTTT.